Listed here is a single TCR beta chain. Antigen: not known. This CDR3 has 17 residues. The junction had 6 bases not matched to a gene; V was cut back by 1 base and J by 0 bases. Per germline, CDR1 LGHNA and CDR2 YSLEER. The sample originates from a study of T cells after yellow fever vaccination. Study observations and caveats: CD4 and CD8 compartments shared a small share of clonotypes, likely from convergent recombination. It was the secondary response that reached its peak faster, day 5 versus 15, but it was weaker.

They built TCR cDNA with 5'RACE template switching, a step that put in a universal primer site and UMIs. Each CDR3 protein gets one entry after TCRdb re-called the 5' RACE reads with MiXCR. Of 200,000 to 300,000 distinct CDR3 sequences listed, approximately 13% are singletons. The sample here was CD4+ T cells sorted from PBMCs, taken 45 days after the yellow fever booster vaccination. The chain uses TRBV4-3 and TRBJ2-1, with 7 bases lining up with TRBD2. The TCR comes from a man between 25 and 39 years old who received the YFV17D yellow fever vaccine. CDR3 DNA sequence: TGCGCCAGCAGCCAAGGGACTAGGGACCCCTCCTACAATGAGCAGTTCTTC. Amino acid sequence: CASSQGTRDPSYNEQFF.